A single sample gave rise to the 14 T cell receptor beta chains below, sequenced in a study of T cell responses to AZD1222 COVID-19 vaccine. The repertoire was sequenced with immunoSEQ multiplex PCR; TCRdb's copy has only in-frame clones and lacks some. The table includes 74,000 or so clones, about 85% detected once. The sample consisted of peripheral blood, taken on day 0 of AZD1222 vaccination. The receptors were gathered from an adult in good health.

The chain employs TRBV6-4 and TRBJ2-1; TRBD2 matches 9 bases. V was clipped by 4 bases and J by 9 bases; unmatched bases: 1. The length of the CDR3 is 12 residues. The V gene's germline CDR1 is MRHNA and CDR2 SNTAGT. This CDR3 reads CASSGGGVEQFF. CDR3 coding DNA: TGTGCCAGCAGTGGCGGGGGGGTTGAGCAGTTCTTC.

DNA for the CDR3: TGTGCCAGCAGCGTAGGGGGGCCGGAAGCTTTCTTT. This gives the protein CASSVGGPEAFF. V and J are TRBV9 and TRBJ1-1, with D maybe TRBD1 (6 bases). V gave up 0 bases and J gave up 8 bases, with 8 bases separating them. The CDR3 spans 12 residues. The germline CDR1 and CDR2 sequences are SGDLS and YYNGEE.

The V call is TRBV7-2, the J call TRBJ1-5; 10 bases map to TRBD1. J gave up 9 bases and V 5 bases, and 7 bases lay outside the gene matches. Germline values: CDR1 SGHTA, CDR2 FQGNSA. The CDR3 contains 14 residues. DNA for the CDR3: TGTGCCAGCAGCCCTGGACAGGGGGATATGCCCCAGCATTTT. Translated: CASSPGQGDMPQHF.

The chain employs TRBV7-8 and TRBJ2-7; 7 nucleotides align to TRBD1. This CDR3 comprises 17 residues. CDR1 and CDR2 from the germline V gene are SGHVS and FQNEAQ. Trimming took 5 bases from V and 0 from J; bases not matched to a gene: 13. The CDR3 protein is CASSPRDLQGSSYEQYF. DNA for the CDR3: TGTGCCAGCAGCCCAAGAGACTTACAGGGGAGCTCCTACGAGCAGTACTTC.

CDR3 amino acids: CASSHLGTRVGELFF. CDR3 nucleotides: TGTGCCAGCAGCCACCTCGGGACTAGAGTCGGGGAGCTGTTTTTT. The J gene is TRBJ2-2, the V gene TRBV3-1 (or the pseudogene TRBV3-2); 8 bases are shared with TRBD2. The junction had 7 bases not matched to a gene; V was cut back by 3 bases and J by 7 bases. The CDR3 length is 15 residues. CDR1 LGHDT and CDR2 YNNKEL come from the germline V gene (reference sequence).

This chain connects TRBV7-9 to TRBJ1-1; D not certain. The germline V gene encodes CDR1 SEHNR and CDR2 FQNEAQ (reference sequence). This CDR3 comprises 14 residues. Trimming removed 8 bases at V and 5 bases at J, with 18 bases between. In DNA form, the CDR3 reads TGTGCCAGCTCGGCGTCGGGCGCGGGGACTGAAGCTTTCTTT. This encodes CASSASGAGTEAFF.

This clone turned up a few times. The chain uses TRBV24-1 and TRBJ2-6; no definite D call. The CDR3 extends over 14 amino acids. CDR1 and CDR2 (germline): KGHDR, SFDVKD. Trimming took 5 bases from V and 0 from J, leaving 4 bases between them. The CDR3 here is CATSGSSGANVLTF. CDR3 bases: TGTGCCACCAGTGGCAGCTCTGGGGCCAACGTCCTGACTTTC.

This chain uses TRBV5-4 with TRBJ2-3; D may match TRBD1 or TRBD2 (6 bases each). The CDR3 is made up of 15 amino acids. Per germline, CDR1 SGHNT and CDR2 YYREEE (reference sequence). Trimming stripped 2 bases from V and 1 base from J, with 11 bases between. Here the CDR3 reads CASSFYREGTDTQYF. The DNA for the CDR3 is TGTGCCAGCAGCTTTTACAGGGAGGGCACAGATACGCAGTATTTT.

The chain links TRBV4-3 to TRBJ2-1, with 11 bases lining up with TRBD2. The CDR3 contains 20 residues. Germline V gene sequence: CDR1 LGHNA, CDR2 YSLEER. The junction had 10 bases not matched to a gene; V was cut back by 0 bases and J by 0 bases. The chain's CDR3 is CASSQDITSGGQSSYNEQFF. CDR3 in DNA: TGCGCCAGCAGCCAAGATATAACTAGCGGGGGCCAAAGCTCCTACAATGAGCAGTTCTTC.

The V call is TRBV7-3, the J call TRBJ2-1; D is perhaps TRBD1 (5 bases). The CDR3 contains 15 residues. The V end was cut by 1 base, the J end by 3 bases, with 10 bases between. Looked up from germline, CDR1 is SGHTA and CDR2 is FQGTGA. CDR3 sequence (DNA): TGTGCCAGCAGCTTAATCCATACAGGCTACAATGAGCAGTTCTTC. Translated: CASSLIHTGYNEQFF.

This chain joins TRBV28 and TRBJ1-5, with D perhaps matching TRBD1 (5 bases). Trimming stripped 5 bases from V and 2 bases from J, with 10 bases between. Germline assignment: CDR1 MDHEN and CDR2 SYDVKM. The CDR3 totals 14 residues. CDR3 DNA sequence: TGTGCCAGCAGTGGGAGGGGTGGCAATCAGCCCCAGCATTTT. It encodes CASSGRGGNQPQHF.

The chain joins TRBV28 to TRBJ1-2, with D possibly being TRBD1 (6 bases). This CDR3 contains 13 residues. The germline CDR1 and CDR2 sequences are MDHEN and SYDVKM. Trimming pared 3 bases from V and 7 bases from J, leaving 12 bases between. CDR3 DNA: TGTGCCAGCAGTTTTCGGGGGGCGGTTGGCTACACCTTC. Encoded protein: CASSFRGAVGYTF.

The genes are TRBV7-6 and TRBJ1-1, with D perhaps TRBD1 (6 bases). Germline V gives CDR1 SGHVS, CDR2 FNYEAQ. Trimming removed 1 base from V and 1 base from J, with 10 bases in between. The CDR3 runs to 15 residues. CDR3: CASSLVGTPNTEAFF. As DNA, the CDR3 is TGTGCCAGCAGCTTAGTTGGGACACCGAACACTGAAGCTTTCTTT.

V is TRBV18 and J is TRBJ1-1; D not resolved. The CDR3 has 13 amino acids. Germline V gene sequence: CDR1 KGHSH, CDR2 LQKENI. Between the trimmed V and J ends, which lost 2 bases and 4 bases, there was a span of 8 bases. CDR3 in amino acids: CASSPGRATEAFF. As DNA, the CDR3 is TGTGCCAGCTCACCAGGGCGTGCCACTGAAGCTTTCTTT.